The TCR beta chain under discussion was sequenced for a study of blood T cell repertoires in COVID-19. Background on the study: Both acute and convalescent COVID-19 samples were obtained from the United States, Italy and Spain. Sources were T cells, B-cell-depleted T cells, or PBMCs; the material itself was cDNA or gDNA.

In the study's own analysis: Reference gene primer amplification gave nucleated cell count estimates. Clones were sequenced by immunoSEQ multiplex PCR, and TCRdb holds only the in-frame ones, with some missing. Clone size and V and J calls were adopted from that table, with D and trimming inferred from the DNA. The profile shows roughly 150,000 clones, roughly nine tenths of them singletons. Sequencing input: peripheral blood. This TCR came from a man aged 60 to 69 with active or convalescent COVID-19.

The CDR3 DNA is TGTGCCAGCAGTGAAGCTGGGGGGGGGATCACTGAAGCTTTCTTT. It is translated as CASSEAGGGITEAFF. J is TRBJ1-1 and V is TRBV2; a weak D match, TRBD1 (5 bases). CDR3 length: 15 residues. Trimming removed 0 bases at V and 4 bases at J, with 12 bases between. Per germline, CDR1 SNHLY and CDR2 FYNNEI. Full variable domain (outside the CDR3, taken from reference TRBV2 and TRBJ1-1): EPEVTQTPSHQVTQMGQEVILRCVPISNHLYFYWYRQILGQKVEFLVSFYNNEISEKSEIFDDQFSVERPDGSNFTLKIRSTKLEDSAMYFCASSEAGGGITEAFFGQGTRLTVV.